These T cell receptor beta chains were read from a single sample in a study of glioma-infiltrating T cells after dendritic cell vaccination. Sequencing was performed with immunoSEQ multiplex PCR; in TCRdb, only in-frame clones are kept and a portion is missing. This table has some 60,000 clones, roughly four fifths appearing once. Sequenced material: blood, taken after dendritic cell vaccination. The receptors stem from a human donor with glioblastoma. Each CDR3 is given with its conserved first and last residue. D genes are given only for firm matches. The size of a clone is reported for some rows only, either as once, few or many, or as a class for expanded clones.

clone_size	v_call	d_call	j_call	cdr3_aa	cdr3_nt
.	TRBV5-1	TRBD2	TRBJ2-3	CASSWGLAVRRATDTQYF	TGCGCCAGCAGCTGGGGACTAGCGGTCCGAAGGGCCACAGATACGCAGTATTTT
.	TRBV4-3	TRBD1	TRBJ2-2	CASSPGGHWTGELFF	TGCGCCAGCAGCCCAGGGGGTCATTGGACCGGGGAGCTGTTTTTT
.	TRBV15	TRBD1	TRBJ1-1	CATSNDRGNTEAFF	TGTGCCACCAGCAACGACAGGGGGAACACTGAAGCTTTCTTT
.	TRBV12-5	.	TRBJ1-1	CASGKTVNTEAFF	TGTGCTAGTGGCAAGACAGTGAACACTGAAGCTTTCTTT
.	TRBV11-2	.	TRBJ1-5	CASSSGQPHQPQHF	TGTGCCAGCAGCTCCGGACAGCCACATCAGCCCCAGCATTTT
few	TRBV19	TRBD1	TRBJ1-1	CASGTPRRDRTNTEAFF	TGTGCCAGTGGCACGCCGCGCCGGGACAGGACAAACACTGAAGCTTTCTTT
once	TRBV5-6	TRBD1	TRBJ1-5	CASSLGQGYQPQHF	TGTGCCAGCAGCTTAGGACAGGGGTATCAGCCCCAGCATTTT
.	TRBV18	.	TRBJ1-2	CASSPTRPPGLGYTF	TGTGCCAGCTCACCAACCCGCCCCCCAGGACTTGGCTACACCTTC
.	TRBV4-1	TRBD1	TRBJ1-2	CASSQPRDRNYGYTF	TGCGCCAGCAGCCAACCTCGGGACAGGAACTATGGCTACACCTTC
.	TRBV5-1	.	TRBJ2-5	CASRVTGDQETQYF	TGCGCCAGCAGGGTGACGGGGGACCAAGAGACCCAGTACTTC
.	TRBV5-1	TRBD2	TRBJ2-3	CASSRNSGGADTQYF	TGCGCCAGCTCACGGAATAGCGGGGGGGCAGATACGCAGTATTTT
few	TRBV6-4	TRBD1	TRBJ2-1	CASNPGQGCNEQFF	TGTGCCAGCAACCCGGGACAGGGTTGCAATGAGCAGTTCTTC
.	TRBV5-4	TRBD2	TRBJ2-7	CASSQSGGGDEQYF	TGTGCCAGCAGCCAATCCGGGGGGGGAGACGAGCAGTACTTC
medium-sized	TRBV6-4	TRBD1	TRBJ1-6	CASSEGTEGSPLHF	TGTGCCAGCAGCGAAGGGACAGAGGGCTCACCCCTCCACTTT